This T cell receptor beta chain comes out of a study of blood T cell repertoires in COVID-19. Whole-study context: COVID-19 samples, acute and convalescent, were from the United States, Italy and Spain. The analysed material was cDNA or gDNA that came from T cells, B-cell-depleted T cells, or PBMCs.

V shed 5 bases and J 0 bases; nucleotides not matched to a gene: 4. The CDR3 has 15 amino acids. CDR1 and CDR2 from the germline V gene are WNHNN and SYGVQD (reference sequence). This clone was found once. Source study methods: Using reference gene primer amplification, nucleated cell counts were estimated. TCRdb's table, derived via immunoSEQ multiplex PCR, lists solely in-frame clones and lacks some. From that table come the V and J calls and clone size; the DNA was used to work out D and trimming. The table has approximately 220,000 clones, 85% to 90% seen once; the top ten hold about 4.5%. This chain joins TRBV10-1 and TRBJ2-3, with 8 bases identical to TRBD1. The specimen was peripheral blood. This receptor was identified in a man between 50 and 59 years old with acute or convalescent COVID-19. The CDR3 sequence is CASSTTGESTDTQYF. In DNA, the CDR3 is TGCGCCAGCAGTACGACAGGGGAAAGCACAGATACGCAGTATTTT.